The next 20 T cell receptor beta chains were all read from a single sample in a study of response to subunit inactivated influenza vaccine. TCRdb independently ran MiXCR on the RT-PCR reads; one entry per CDR3 protein. The sample lists 550,000 to 650,000 distinct CDR3 sequences, over 9.5% occurring once. This specimen was PBMCs from blood, taken on the day of vaccination. These receptor sequences come from a man in his fifties who received an inactivated influenza vaccine.

This clonotype was found many times. The chain combines TRBV5-4 with TRBJ2-3; D not resolved. Germline V lookup: CDR1 SGHNT, CDR2 YYREEE (reference sequence). Trimming took off 3 bases at V and 5 bases at J, with 10 bases between the two ends. The CDR3 sequence is 13 residues long. CDR3 DNA sequence: TGTGCCAGCAGCTCGCCCGCACAAGATACGCAGTATTTT. Amino acids: CASSSPAQDTQYF.

This chain joins TRBV5-8 and TRBJ1-4; no clear D gene. This CDR3 contains 15 residues. Trimming stripped 4 bases from V and 8 bases from J, with 18 bases between. CDR1 is SGHTS, CDR2 YDEGEE, per germline. The DNA of the CDR3 is TGTGCCAGCAGCCCTCAAGTAGGGTTTGGGGAAAAACTGTTTTTT. Translation: CASSPQVGFGEKLFF.

The chain is built from TRBV5-1 and TRBJ2-5; TRBD1 aligns across 12 bases. V trimming: 0 bases; J trimming: 4 bases; junction bases outside the gene matches: 4. This CDR3 spans 16 amino acids. Germline CDR1 is SGHRS and CDR2 is YFSETQ. CDR3 in DNA: TGCGCCAGCAGCTTGGAGGGACAGGGGGCTGGAGAGACCCAGTACTTC. Translating gives CASSLEGQGAGETQYF.

This clonotype was seen a single time. The gene calls are TRBV7-8 and TRBJ2-7; TRBD1 is a possible D gene (6 bases). Germline loops: CDR1 SGHVS, CDR2 FQNEAQ. This CDR3 is 15 amino acids long. Trimming stripped 5 bases from V and 3 bases from J, with 17 bases between. The CDR3 region has the DNA TGTGCCAGCAGCCCCGACCTTGGGGGCCTCTACGAGCAGTACTTC. Its translation is CASSPDLGGLYEQYF.

In this sample, this clonotype turned up many times. V usage is TRBV7-3 and J usage is TRBJ1-1, with D possibly TRBD1 on 5 matching bases. CDR3 size: 13 residues. Trimming stripped 2 bases from V and 4 bases from J, with 8 bases between. The germline V gene has CDR1 SGHTA and CDR2 FQGTGA. Written as DNA, the CDR3 is TGTGCCAGCAGCTTAGGGGGTTTCACTGAAGCTTTCTTT. Protein: CASSLGGFTEAFF.

CDR3 nucleotide sequence: TGTGCCAGCAGCAATAGCGGGGGGTACACCGGGGAGCTGTTTTTT. This sequence encodes CASSNSGGYTGELFF. The chain is built from TRBV3-1 and TRBJ2-2; TRBD2 matches 10 bases. V was pared by 5 bases and J by 3 bases, with 3 bases of the junction left unmatched. In germline, CDR1 is LGHDT, CDR2 YNNKEL (reference sequence). CDR3 length equals 15 residues.

The V and J genes are TRBV12-3 or TRBV12-4 and TRBJ2-3; TRBD1 agrees at 7 bases. The CDR3 runs 15 residues. The trim removed 3 bases at V and 1 base at J, leaving 4 bases unmatched. The CDR3 loop reads CASSFTGAGTDTQYF. The CDR3 DNA follows: TGTGCCAGCAGTTTTACAGGGGCCGGCACAGATACGCAGTATTTT.

The gene calls are TRBV27 and TRBJ2-1, with a weak D call TRBD1 (6 bases). V was cut by 8 bases and J by 4 bases, with 18 bases left in between. Germline values: CDR1 MNHEY, CDR2 SMNVEV (reference sequence). The CDR3 length is 15 residues. The CDR3 region has the DNA TGTGCCAGCCAAAAAGGGCAGGGGCCGTACAATGAGCAGTTCTTC. Its protein is CASQKGQGPYNEQFF.

This clonotype has more than one count but fewer than ten. The V gene is TRBV7-8, the J gene TRBJ2-3, with 7 nucleotides matching TRBD2. Trimming removed 5 bases from V and 5 bases from J; junction bases left unmatched: 10. This CDR3 is 15 amino acids long. Germline V gene sequence: CDR1 SGHVS, CDR2 FQNEAQ. The CDR3 region is CASSPRGGAVDTQYF. CDR3 nucleotides: TGTGCCAGCAGCCCGAGGGGAGGGGCGGTAGATACGCAGTATTTT.

The J gene is TRBJ1-2, the V gene TRBV25-1; 11 bases map to TRBD1. The V gene end was trimmed by 4 bases and the J gene end by 9 bases; junction bases not matched to a gene: 16. CDR1 is MGHDK, CDR2 SYGVNS, per germline. The CDR3 has 17 amino acids. For the CDR3, the DNA is TGTGCCAGCAGTGTGGACAGGGGGCGTATGGCTACACGGCGCTACACCTTC. Encoded protein: CASSVDRGRMATRRYTF.

This clonotype was seen only a few times. This sequence joins TRBV29-1 and TRBJ2-7; D gene unclear. Trimming took off 0 bases at V and 1 base at J, with 16 bases between the two ends. The CDR3 totals 16 residues. The germline gives CDR1 SQVTM, CDR2 ANQGSEA. The CDR3 nucleotides read TGCAGCGTTGAAGACCCGGAGCCACGTGGATCCTACGAGCAGTACTTC. Protein: CSVEDPEPRGSYEQYF.

The chain is built from TRBV5-1 and TRBJ2-4, with 8 bases lining up with TRBD2. The germline CDR1 and CDR2 sequences are SGHRS and YFSETQ. The junction had 9 bases not matched to a gene; V was cut back by 4 bases and J by 0 bases. The CDR3 covers 17 residues. The CDR3 DNA reads TGCGCCAGCAGCCCCGGAGGGACTAGTTTAGCCAAAAACATTCAGTACTTC. Residues: CASSPGGTSLAKNIQYF.

This chain joins TRBV15 and TRBJ2-7; no clear D gene. CDR1 and CDR2 (germline): LNHNV, YYDKDF (reference sequence). V was clipped by 1 base and J by 3 bases, with 7 bases between them. CDR3 length equals 13 residues. The CDR3 nucleotides are TGTGCCACCAGCAGAGTTCTTGGCTACGAGCAGTACTTC. It specifies CATSRVLGYEQYF.

The gene calls are TRBV7-2 and TRBJ1-1; 8 bases are a match to TRBD1. The CDR3 is 13 amino acids. The V gene end was trimmed by 1 base and the J gene end by 7 bases; junction bases not matched to a gene: 2. Germline loops: CDR1 SGHTA, CDR2 FQGNSA. This CDR3 reads CASSLEQGGEAFF. CDR3 coding DNA: TGTGCCAGCAGCTTAGAACAGGGGGGTGAAGCTTTCTTT.

This clonotype has more than one count but fewer than ten. V is TRBV20-1 and J is TRBJ2-5; the D gene could be TRBD1 or TRBD2 (5 bases each). V shed 0 bases and J shed 4 bases, with 15 bases lying between them. The CDR3 is made up of 15 amino acids. Germline CDR1 reads DFQATT; CDR2 reads SNEGSKA (reference sequence). This chain's CDR3 is CSARDPTERGETQYF. CDR3 bases: TGCAGTGCTAGAGACCCAACGGAGAGGGGAGAGACCCAGTACTTC.

This clonotype has at least ten counts. This chain connects TRBV12-3 or TRBV12-4 to TRBJ1-4; TRBD1 matches 11 bases. V shed 6 bases and J 5 bases; nucleotides not matched to a gene: 5. This CDR3 spans 15 amino acids. This chain's CDR3 is CASRSRTGGNEKLFF. The CDR3, as DNA: TGTGCCAGCAGATCCCGGACAGGGGGCAATGAAAAACTGTTTTTT.

Concerning this clonotype: Since a much larger clone is just one base distant, this may be a read error. The rearrangement links TRBV6-1 to TRBJ2-6; weak D call: TRBD1 (6 bases). Germline lookup yields CDR1 MNHNS and CDR2 SASEGT. The CDR3 runs to 15 residues. The CDR3 region is CSSSAQGFGANVLTF. The CDR3 DNA reads TGTTCCAGCAGTGCACAGGGTTTCGGGGCCAACGTCCTGACTTTC.

This clonotype turned up a few times. V and J are TRBV9 and TRBJ2-3, with a possible D match to TRBD1 (6 bases). The V gene's germline CDR1 is SGDLS and CDR2 YYNGEE. Trimming left V 2 bases short and J 5 bases short, with 9 bases between. This CDR3 contains 13 residues. The CDR3 bases are TGTGCCAGCAGCGTTTGGGGGCTAGATACGCAGTATTTT. Translation gives CASSVWGLDTQYF.

This clonotype appeared a few times. The rearrangement links TRBV11-3 to TRBJ2-2, with 13 bases identical to TRBD2. Germline V gene lookup returns CDR1 SGHNT and CDR2 YENEEA. This CDR3 is built from 17 residues. The V and J ends lost 0 bases and 7 bases, in that order; junction bases with no gene match: 5. The CDR3 DNA follows: TGTGCCAGCAGCTTAGATCCCGGACTAGCGGGAGTCGGGGAGCTGTTTTTT. This sequence encodes CASSLDPGLAGVGELFF.

This clonotype has more than one count but fewer than ten. The chain couples TRBV12-3 or TRBV12-4 to TRBJ2-5; D is unclear. Trimming cost V 3 bases and J 2 bases, with 10 bases left between them. This CDR3 spans 14 amino acids. CDR3 protein: CASSFWSGQETQYF. The CDR3, as DNA: TGTGCCAGCAGTTTTTGGTCCGGACAAGAGACCCAGTACTTC.